This T cell receptor (beta chain) was recovered during a study of T cell changes during pregnancy in multiple sclerosis. CDR1 and CDR2 from the germline V gene are SGHAT and FQNNGV. V lost 3 bases to trimming and J lost 6 bases, with 16 bases between them. This CDR3 has 15 residues. The data were produced by immunoSEQ multiplex PCR, yet TCRdb's version contains in-frame clones alone and is incomplete. The table shows about 98,000 clones, with around 92% occurring only once. This clonotype was obtained from a female donor in good health, enrolled as a control in a pregnancy study. This sample comprised peripheral blood, obtained after pregnancy. This chain joins TRBV11-2 and TRBJ2-3; possibly TRBD2 for D (8 bases). The CDR3 coding sequence is TGTGCCAGCAGCTTTCGGGGGGGACAGAGGGATACGCAGTATTTT. Encoded protein: CASSFRGGQRDTQYF. Looking up the rest from reference TRBV11-2 and TRBJ2-3 gives the full variable domain: EAGVAQSPRYKIIEKRQSVAFWCNPISGHATLYWYQQILGQGPKLLIQFQNNGVVDDSQLPKDRFSAERLKGVDSTLKIQPAKLEDSAVYLCASSFRGGQRDTQYFGPGTRLTVL.